This TCR beta chain stems from a study of blood T cell repertoires in COVID-19. Study information: Sites in the United States, Italy and Spain provided acute and convalescent COVID-19 samples. In each case, the material was cDNA or gDNA derived from T cells, B-cell-depleted T cells, or PBMCs.

This clone turned up a few times. Original processing methods: Reference gene primer amplification in the assay estimated nucleated cell counts. TCRdb's table, derived via immunoSEQ multiplex PCR, lists solely in-frame clones and lacks some. V and J calls plus clone size are reproduced from that table; the DNA served to infer D and trimming. The repertoire has some 90,000 clones, over 75% of them found once; the top ten carry roughly 4.4%. The CDR3 sequence is 16 residues long. The junction had 5 bases not matched to a gene; V was cut back by 3 bases and J by 0 bases. CDR1 is MDHEN and CDR2 is SYDVKM in the germline V gene.

This rearrangement joins TRBV28 to TRBJ2-1, with 7 bases fitting TRBD2. Sequences were obtained from peripheral blood. This clonotype was obtained from a man between 60 and 75 years old with acute or convalescent COVID-19. The CDR3 DNA reads TGTGCCAGCAGTTTGGAGGGAGGGAGCTCCTACAATGAGCAGTTCTTC. Translated, it gives CASSLEGGSSYNEQFF.